Below, 24 T cell receptor beta chains from the same sample are listed, as sequenced in a study of blood T cell repertoires in COVID-19. Repertoires were generated with immunoSEQ multiplex PCR, while TCRdb's copy carries only in-frame clones and drops some. In the table there are under 20,000 clones, 87% of which are singletons. Sequenced sample: peripheral blood. Source of these receptors: a human donor in a cohort sampled during active COVID-19. The donor label of this sample is uncertain.

V and J are TRBV6-5 and TRBJ2-3; tentatively, D is TRBD2 (6 bases). The CDR3 totals 14 residues. Germline V gene lookup returns CDR1 MNHEY and CDR2 SVGAGI. Deletions cut 7 bases from V and 2 bases from J, with 13 bases between. DNA of the CDR3: TGTGCCAGCAAAAGGGAGGCCATCACAGATACGCAGTATTTT. As protein: CASKREAITDTQYF.

V and J are TRBV29-1 and TRBJ2-2, with a weak D call TRBD2 (5 bases). Trimming cost V 0 bases and J 1 base, with 12 bases left between them. Germline CDR1 reads SQVTM; CDR2 reads ANQGSEA. The CDR3 sequence is 16 residues long. The CDR3 loop is CSVEDPRVGNTGELFF. The CDR3 bases are TGCAGCGTTGAAGATCCGAGGGTTGGGAACACCGGGGAGCTGTTTTTT.

The J gene is TRBJ2-7, the V gene TRBV13; 9 bases match TRBD2. V was clipped by 2 bases and J by 3 bases; unmatched bases: 14. The CDR3 is 18 residues long. The germline V gene has CDR1 PRHDT and CDR2 FYEKMQ (reference sequence). CDR3 bases: TGTGCCAGCAGCTTACGCGGCGCGGGAGGGGCTTCCGGCTACGAGCAGTACTTC. Translating gives CASSLRGAGGASGYEQYF.

The CDR3 protein is CASSQREGRDTQYF. CDR3 in DNA: TGTGCCAGCAGCCAGCGGGAGGGGAGAGATACGCAGTATTTT. The chain joins TRBV6-5 to TRBJ2-3; 10 nucleotides match TRBD2. Unmatched junction bases numbered 5, after V lost 6 bases and J lost 5 bases. Germline V gives CDR1 MNHEY, CDR2 SVGAGI. This CDR3 is 14 amino acids long.

The gene calls are TRBV28 and TRBJ1-6; TRBD1 is a possible D gene (6 bases). Germline-derived CDR1 and CDR2 are MDHEN and SYDVKM. The CDR3 length is 15 residues. The ends were cut back, 5 bases at V and 6 bases at J, with 14 bases in the middle. CDR3 nucleotides: TGTGCCAGCAGTCCCCTTGACAGGATTAATTCACCCCTCCACTTT. This gives the protein CASSPLDRINSPLHF.

V gene TRBV18 combines with J gene TRBJ1-1; TRBD1 agrees at 7 bases. The CDR3 consists of 16 residues. J lost 3 bases, V lost 3 bases, and 10 bases had no gene match. Germline-derived CDR1 and CDR2 are KGHSH and LQKENI. The CDR3 DNA reads as TGTGCCAGCTCACCCCGGGAGGGGGCGCGATACACTGAAGCTTTCTTT. This gives the protein CASSPREGARYTEAFF.

This chain uses TRBV5-1 with TRBJ2-1; a possible D gene is TRBD1 (5 bases). The germline V gene encodes CDR1 SGHRS and CDR2 YFSETQ. This CDR3 spans 13 amino acids. The V end was cut by 0 bases, the J end by 7 bases, with 8 bases between. CDR3 residues: CASSLAAGNEQFF. The CDR3 coding sequence is TGCGCCAGCAGCTTGGCCGCAGGGAATGAGCAGTTCTTC.

The rearrangement uses TRBV12-3 or TRBV12-4 and TRBJ1-3; D gene uncertain. The CDR3 loop spans 13 amino acids. The V end was cut by 8 bases, the J end by 0 bases, with 8 bases between. As DNA, the CDR3 is TGTGCCAGCGGTACTTACTCTGGAAACACCATATATTTT. Protein: CASGTYSGNTIYF.

The CDR3 spells CASNRQRNTEAFF. The CDR3 DNA reads as TGTGCCAGTAACAGACAGCGCAACACTGAAGCTTTCTTT. The J gene is TRBJ1-1, the V gene TRBV19, with TRBD1 as a possible D gene (5 bases). Trimming shortened V by 7 bases and J by 2 bases, and 11 bases separated the two germline ends. This CDR3 comprises 13 residues. From germline, CDR1 is LNHDA and CDR2 SQIVND (reference sequence).

The rearrangement joins TRBV10-3 to TRBJ2-6; perhaps TRBD1 as D (6 bases). Trimming cost V 6 bases and J 2 bases, with 8 bases left between them. The CDR3 runs to 14 residues. The V gene's germline CDR1 is ENHRY and CDR2 SYGVKD. DNA for the CDR3: TGTGCCATCAGCCAGGGGACTGGGGCCAACGTCCTGACTTTC. Translated, it gives CAISQGTGANVLTF.

This clone has a single count. This chain links TRBV10-3 with TRBJ1-5; D perhaps matches TRBD1 (6 bases). Trimming removed 0 bases from V and 3 bases from J, with 9 bases in between. Per the germline V gene, CDR1 is ENHRY and CDR2 is SYGVKD. This CDR3 contains 15 residues. The CDR3 nucleotides read TGTGCCATCAGTGAGTCCAGGGGCAACAATCAGCCCCAGCATTTT. Translation: CAISESRGNNQPQHF.

This chain uses TRBV19 with TRBJ1-2; D is uncertain. Trimming pared 5 bases from V and 0 bases from J, leaving 19 bases between. The CDR3 runs to 17 residues. From germline, CDR1 is LNHDA and CDR2 SQIVND (reference sequence). This CDR3 reads CASSARLSLRTNYGYTF. The CDR3 bases are TGTGCCAGTAGTGCACGTCTCTCTCTGAGGACTAACTATGGCTACACCTTC.

The chain joins TRBV7-9 to TRBJ2-3, with 9 bases fitting TRBD2. Trimming removed 1 base from V and 3 bases from J; junction bases left unmatched: 5. The CDR3 extends over 16 amino acids. Germline V gene sequence: CDR1 SEHNR, CDR2 FQNEAQ (reference sequence). The CDR3 region is CASSLGLAGITDTQYF. As DNA, the CDR3 is TGTGCCAGCAGCTTAGGGCTAGCGGGAATAACAGATACGCAGTATTTT. The full variable domain, with the rest looked up from reference TRBV7-9 and TRBJ2-3, is DTGVSQNPRHKITKRGQNVTFRCDPISEHNRLYWYRQTLGQGPEFLTYFQNEAQLEKSRLLSDRFSAERPKGSFSTLEIQRTEQGDSAMYLCASSLGLAGITDTQYFGPGTRLTVL.

This chain connects TRBV9 to TRBJ1-1; D not certain. V was shortened by 3 bases and J by 5 bases, with 14 bases between the two germline ends. This CDR3 is built from 14 residues. Per the germline V gene, CDR1 is SGDLS and CDR2 is YYNGEE. Written as DNA, the CDR3 is TGTGCCAGCAGCGGGCAGATCGGGGAAACTGAAGCTTTCTTT. This codes for CASSGQIGETEAFF.

This clone was counted once. The chain has TRBV5-1 and TRBJ1-1; 7 nucleotides align to TRBD1. The CDR3 runs to 14 residues. Trimming at V came to 4 bases and at J to 3 bases, leaving 6 bases not matched to a gene. Per the germline V gene, CDR1 is SGHRS and CDR2 is YFSETQ. DNA for the CDR3: TGCGCCAGCAGCCTACAGGGGATAGACACTGAAGCTTTCTTT. This sequence encodes CASSLQGIDTEAFF. The whole variable domain, filled in from reference TRBV5-1 and TRBJ1-1, reads KAGVTQTPRYLIKTRGQQVTLSCSPISGHRSVSWYQQTPGQGLQFLFEYFSETQRNKGNFPGRFSGRQFSNSRSEMNVSTLELGDSALYLCASSLQGIDTEAFFGQGTRLTVV.

The chain joins TRBV5-1 to TRBJ2-2; D remains ambiguous. Germline CDR1 and CDR2: SGHRS and YFSETQ. The V end was cut by 0 bases, the J end by 5 bases, with 5 bases between. This CDR3 is built from 13 residues. CDR3 amino acids: CASSLVQTGELFF. DNA for the CDR3: TGCGCCAGCAGCTTGGTCCAAACCGGGGAGCTGTTTTTT.

The chain joins TRBV7-8 to TRBJ2-2, with D tentatively TRBD2 (5 bases). The CDR3 spans 15 residues. V was pared by 5 bases and J by 0 bases, with 10 bases between. Germline loops: CDR1 SGHVS, CDR2 FQNEAQ. CDR3 in DNA: TGTGCCAGCAGCATCCTAGCTTCGAACACCGGGGAGCTGTTTTTT. Residues: CASSILASNTGELFF.

The chain has TRBV5-1 and TRBJ1-4; D is undetermined. The germline V and J ends were trimmed by 4 bases and 6 bases, with 16 bases remaining between them. The CDR3 totals 15 residues. Germline loops: CDR1 SGHRS, CDR2 YFSETQ. The CDR3 coding sequence is TGCGCCAGCAGCCCTCAGGAGGGTTCCTATGAAAAACTGTTTTTT. Translation: CASSPQEGSYEKLFF. The full variable domain, with the rest looked up from reference TRBV5-1 and TRBJ1-4, is KAGVTQTPRYLIKTRGQQVTLSCSPISGHRSVSWYQQTPGQGLQFLFEYFSETQRNKGNFPGRFSGRQFSNSRSEMNVSTLELGDSALYLCASSPQEGSYEKLFFGSGTQLSVL.

The genes are TRBV10-3 and TRBJ1-2, with no clear D. The CDR3 covers 13 residues. Germline loops: CDR1 ENHRY, CDR2 SYGVKD. Trimming shortened V by 1 base and J by 7 bases, and 10 bases separated the two germline ends. The CDR3 DNA reads TGTGCCATCAGTGAGTGGCAGGAGGGTGGCTACACCTTC. This translates into CAISEWQEGGYTF.

The chain carries TRBV6-5 and TRBJ2-3, with TRBD2 matching over 10 bases. Trimming at V came to 7 bases and at J to 7 bases, leaving 11 bases not matched to a gene. This CDR3 is 15 amino acids long. Per germline, CDR1 MNHEY and CDR2 SVGAGI. The CDR3 protein is CASNQGLARANTQYF. In nucleotides, the CDR3 is TGTGCCAGCAACCAGGGACTAGCGAGGGCGAATACGCAGTATTTT.

The V and J genes are TRBV27 and TRBJ2-7, with 10 positions matching TRBD1. Looked up from germline, CDR1 is MNHEY and CDR2 is SMNVEV (reference sequence). The junction had 8 bases not matched to a gene; V was cut back by 6 bases and J by 6 bases. This CDR3 comprises 14 residues. DNA for the CDR3: TGTGCCAGCAGCTTGACAGGGGGCCGGGCCGAGCAGTACTTC. Its translation is CASSLTGGRAEQYF.

This sequence joins TRBV5-1 and TRBJ2-1, with 7 bases fitting TRBD2. Germline V gene sequence: CDR1 SGHRS, CDR2 YFSETQ. J lost 0 bases, V lost 0 bases, and 9 bases had no gene match. This CDR3 spans 18 amino acids. The CDR3 region has the DNA TGCGCCAGCAGCTTGGCCCTTACTAGCGCCACCTCCTACAATGAGCAGTTCTTC. It codes for CASSLALTSATSYNEQFF.

The rearrangement joins TRBV11-3 to TRBJ2-3; D uncertain. Germline lookup yields CDR1 SGHNT and CDR2 YENEEA. The V and J ends lost 0 bases and 2 bases respectively, with 9 bases between them. The CDR3 covers 15 residues. Here the CDR3 DNA reads TGTGCCAGCAGCTTAGAGGGCCGCCCCACAGATACGCAGTATTTT. As protein: CASSLEGRPTDTQYF.

The V gene is TRBV29-1, the J gene TRBJ2-7; a possible D gene is TRBD2 (6 bases). The CDR3 has 13 residues. The V gene's germline CDR1 is SQVTM and CDR2 ANQGSEA. V lost 0 bases and J 7 bases, leaving 13 bases between the germline ends. The DNA of the CDR3 is TGCAGCGTTGAAGATTCGGACGGAGGGGAGCAGTACTTC. Translating gives CSVEDSDGGEQYF.